This note documents a single T cell receptor beta chain sequence. Its antigen is currently unknown. The sample originates from a study of T cell responses to AZD1222 COVID-19 vaccine. Germline V gene sequence: CDR1 SGHTA, CDR2 FQGNSA. Trimming removed 1 base from V and 0 bases from J, with 3 bases in between. The CDR3 spans 13 residues. General study points: Nearly half of spike-specific TCRs reportedly target unmutated variant regions.

Here immunoSEQ multiplex PCR was the method, and the copy in TCRdb shows in-frame clones only, minus some. This sample has more than 95,000 clones, with around 90% found just once. This material consisted of peripheral blood, taken on day 0 of AZD1222 vaccination. The V and J genes are TRBV7-2 and TRBJ2-5, with D unresolved. This receptor was obtained from an adult in good health. The CDR3 sequence is CASSLVHQETQYF. The DNA of the CDR3 is TGTGCCAGCAGCTTAGTCCACCAAGAGACCCAGTACTTC.